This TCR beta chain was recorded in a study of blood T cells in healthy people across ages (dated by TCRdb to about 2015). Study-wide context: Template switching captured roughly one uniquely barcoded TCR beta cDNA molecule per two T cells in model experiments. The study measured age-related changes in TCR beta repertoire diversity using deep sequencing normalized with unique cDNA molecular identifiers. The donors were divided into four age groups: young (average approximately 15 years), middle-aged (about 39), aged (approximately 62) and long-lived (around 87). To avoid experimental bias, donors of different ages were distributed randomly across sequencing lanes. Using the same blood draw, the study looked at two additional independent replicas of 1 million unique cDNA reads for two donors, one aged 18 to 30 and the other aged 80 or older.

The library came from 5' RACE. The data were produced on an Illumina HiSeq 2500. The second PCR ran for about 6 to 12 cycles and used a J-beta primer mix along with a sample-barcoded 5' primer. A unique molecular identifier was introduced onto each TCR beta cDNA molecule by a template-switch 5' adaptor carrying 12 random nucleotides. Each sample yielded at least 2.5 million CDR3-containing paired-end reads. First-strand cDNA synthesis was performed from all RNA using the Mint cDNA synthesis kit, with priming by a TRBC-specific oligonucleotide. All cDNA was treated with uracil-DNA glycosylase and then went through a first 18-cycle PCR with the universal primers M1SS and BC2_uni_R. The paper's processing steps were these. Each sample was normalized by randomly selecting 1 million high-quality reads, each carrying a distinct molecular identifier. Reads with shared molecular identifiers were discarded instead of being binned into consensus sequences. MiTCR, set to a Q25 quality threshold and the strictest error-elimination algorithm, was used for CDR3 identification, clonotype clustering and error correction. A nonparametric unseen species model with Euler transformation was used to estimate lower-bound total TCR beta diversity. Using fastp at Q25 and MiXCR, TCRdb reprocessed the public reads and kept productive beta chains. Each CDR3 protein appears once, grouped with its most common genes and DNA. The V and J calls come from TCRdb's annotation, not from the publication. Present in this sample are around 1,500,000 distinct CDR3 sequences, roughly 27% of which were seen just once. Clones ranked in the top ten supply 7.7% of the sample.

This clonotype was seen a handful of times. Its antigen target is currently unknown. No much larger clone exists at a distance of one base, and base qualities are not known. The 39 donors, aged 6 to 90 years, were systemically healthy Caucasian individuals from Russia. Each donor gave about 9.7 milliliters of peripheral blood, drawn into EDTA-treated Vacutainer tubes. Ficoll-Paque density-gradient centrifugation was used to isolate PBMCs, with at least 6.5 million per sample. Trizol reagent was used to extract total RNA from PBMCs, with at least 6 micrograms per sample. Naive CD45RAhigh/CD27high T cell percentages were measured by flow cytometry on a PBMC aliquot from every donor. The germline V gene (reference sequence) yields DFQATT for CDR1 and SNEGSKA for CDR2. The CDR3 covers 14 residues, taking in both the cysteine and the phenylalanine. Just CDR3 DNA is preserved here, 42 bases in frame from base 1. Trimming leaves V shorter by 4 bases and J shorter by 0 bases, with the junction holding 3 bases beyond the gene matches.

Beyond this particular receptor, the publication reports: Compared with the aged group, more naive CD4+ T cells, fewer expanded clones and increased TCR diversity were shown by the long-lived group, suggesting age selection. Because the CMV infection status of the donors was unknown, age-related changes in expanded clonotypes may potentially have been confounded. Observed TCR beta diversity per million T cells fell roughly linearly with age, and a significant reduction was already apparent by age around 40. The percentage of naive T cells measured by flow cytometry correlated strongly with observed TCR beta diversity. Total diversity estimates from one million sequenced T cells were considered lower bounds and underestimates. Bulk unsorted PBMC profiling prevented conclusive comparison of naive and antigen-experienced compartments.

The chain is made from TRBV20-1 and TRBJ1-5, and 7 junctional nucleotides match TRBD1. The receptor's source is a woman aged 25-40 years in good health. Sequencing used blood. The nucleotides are TGCAGTGCTAACAGGGGCAATAGCAATCAGCCCCAGCATTTT. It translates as CSANRGNSNQPQHF.